The 24 T cell receptor beta chains presented below share a single source sample, sequenced in a study of tumor-infiltrating lymphocytes in glioblastoma multiforme. Three nested ARM-PCR rounds with V-beta and C-beta primers built TCRB libraries. Each CDR3 protein gets one entry after TCRdb re-called the multiplex PCR reads with MiXCR. The repertoire consists of roughly 15,000 distinct CDR3 sequences, with about 69% occurring once and the leading ten covering 30% to 45%. The sequencing sample was made of brain tumor tissue. All receptors derive from a male donor with glioblastoma.

Turning to this clonotype: This may be a read error: a much more frequent sequence differs by one nucleotide. The chain is built from TRBV7-3 and TRBJ2-2; 7 nucleotides align to TRBD2. Germline loops: CDR1 SGHTA, CDR2 FQGTGA. The CDR3 sequence is 15 residues long. CDR3 coding DNA: TGTGACAGCAGCTTATTCGGGGGGAGCACCGGGGAGCTGTTTTTT. It specifies CDSSLFGGSTGELFF.

The V call is TRBV11-1, the J call TRBJ2-2; D perhaps matches TRBD1 (5 bases). With 3 bases removed from V and 11 bases from J, the gap between germline ends came to 19 bases. The CDR3 contains 15 residues. From germline, CDR1 is SGHAT and CDR2 FQDESV (reference sequence). Here the CDR3 DNA reads TGTGCCAGCAGCTTGATGGCGATGGACAACGGAGAGCTGTTTTTT. Protein sequence: CASSLMAMDNGELFF.

This rearrangement joins TRBV20-1 to TRBJ2-7; 8 bases match TRBD2. CDR1 is DFQATT, CDR2 SNEGSKA, per germline (reference sequence). V gave up 2 bases and J gave up 4 bases; unmatched junction bases: 16. CDR3 length equals 17 residues. CDR3 protein: CSARNNSGLVLLYEQYF. The CDR3 DNA follows: TGCAGTGCTAGAAATAACTCGGGACTAGTCCTTCTTTACGAGCAGTACTTC.

The V gene is TRBV6-5, the J gene TRBJ2-1, with D perhaps matching TRBD2 (5 bases). V lost 0 bases and J 4 bases, leaving 10 bases between the germline ends. Germline V gene data show CDR1 as MNHEY and CDR2 as SVGAGI. CDR3 length: 15 residues. The CDR3 here is CASSYSPSLYNEQFF. As DNA, the CDR3 is TGTGCCAGCAGTTACTCGCCTAGCTTGTACAATGAGCAGTTCTTC.

The rearrangement links TRBV20-1 to TRBJ2-5; 7 nucleotides match TRBD1. The CDR3 sequence is 13 residues long. The trim removed 8 bases at V and 1 base at J, leaving 7 bases unmatched. Germline values: CDR1 DFQATT, CDR2 SNEGSKA (reference sequence). The CDR3 sequence is CSTHDRAQETQYF. CDR3 DNA: TGCAGTACCCACGACAGGGCCCAAGAGACCCAGTACTTC.

For this clonotype: A much larger clone sits a single nucleotide away, making a read error possible. The rearrangement joins TRBV28 to TRBJ2-3; 8 positions agree with TRBD2. The CDR3 runs to 14 residues. CDR1 is MDHEN and CDR2 is SYDVKM in the germline V gene. Trimming removed 4 bases from V and 8 bases from J; junction bases left unmatched: 8. The CDR3 region has the DNA TGTGCCAGCAGTTCAAGCGGGAGAGCAGGTACGCAGTATTTT. Translated, it gives CASSSSGRAGTQYF.

V and J are TRBV10-2 and TRBJ2-2; D possibly corresponds to TRBD1 (5 bases). Trimming took 10 bases from V and 9 from J, leaving 30 bases between them. The CDR3 totals 17 residues. Germline CDR1 and CDR2: WSHSY and SAAADI. CDR3 region: CATLSLQGNSLLRELFF. CDR3 nucleotide sequence: TGCGCCACCTTAAGCCTTCAGGGTAATTCACTACTCCGGGAGCTGTTTTTT.

The chain employs TRBV11-2 and TRBJ2-7; D remains ambiguous. The CDR3 sequence is 14 residues long. Germline V gives CDR1 SGHAT, CDR2 FQNNGV. Trimming took off 0 bases at V and 8 bases at J, with 14 bases between the two ends. CDR3 bases: TGTGCCAGCAGCTTAGACGTAGAGGTCGACAAGCAGTACTTC. Translation: CASSLDVEVDKQYF.

The chain has TRBV10-3 and TRBJ1-1, with D hard to call. From germline, CDR1 is ENHRY and CDR2 SYGVKD. V lost 8 bases and J lost 7, with 20 bases in between. The CDR3 contains 14 residues. The CDR3 spells CAIGVKVSGIEAFF. CDR3 bases: TGTGCCATCGGTGTTAAAGTGAGTGGCATTGAAGCTTTCTTT.

This sequence joins TRBV2 and TRBJ2-2, with TRBD1 matching 8 bases. Germline loops: CDR1 SNHLY, CDR2 FYNNEI. CDR3 length: 14 residues. CDR3 nucleotides: TGTGCTAACAACGACAGGGGCTCCACCGGGGAGCTGTTTTTT. It is translated as CANNDRGSTGELFF.

V usage is TRBV5-1 and J usage is TRBJ1-1; D remains ambiguous. Germline V gives CDR1 SGHRS, CDR2 YFSETQ. The CDR3 extends over 13 amino acids. Here the CDR3 reads CVSSFWWNTEAFF. CDR3 bases: TGCGTCAGTAGCTTTTGGTGGAACACTGAAGCTTTCTTT.

Notes on this clonotype: The conserved final phenylalanine or tryptophan is absent from the CDR3, which likely points to a read error. This chain uses TRBV20-1 with TRBJ2-3; 11 bases match TRBD2. V shed 3 bases and J 0 bases; nucleotides not matched to a gene: 17. Germline loops: CDR1 DFQATT, CDR2 SNEGSKA (reference sequence). The CDR3 has 20 amino acids. DNA for the CDR3: TGCAGTGCTAGTTGCCCCGGATTAGCGGGAGGGCCGAGTAGCACAGATACGCAGTATTCT. Encoded protein: CSASCPGLAGGPSSTDTQYS.

On this clonotype itself: The CDR3 does not end in the conserved phenylalanine or tryptophan, so this is likely a read error. The V gene is TRBV11-1, the J gene TRBJ1-1; D call uncertain. V gave up 1 base and J gave up 11 bases, with 17 bases separating them. The CDR3 contains 14 residues. In germline, CDR1 is SGHAT, CDR2 FQDESV (reference sequence). The CDR3 loop is CASSLEEWDGEAFL. The CDR3, as DNA: TGTGCCAGCAGCTTAGAGGAGTGGGATGGCGAGGCTTTCCTT.

This chain links TRBV6-2 or TRBV6-3 with TRBJ2-1, with 7 bases that match TRBD2. Germline CDR1 MNHEY, CDR2 SVGEGT. Trimming removed 6 bases from V and 8 bases from J; junction bases left unmatched: 1. The CDR3 loop spans 11 amino acids. The CDR3 nucleotides are TGTGCCAGCAGCAGCGGGGATGAGCAGTTCTTC. Translating gives CASSSGDEQFF.

This clonotype was seen once. V usage is TRBV20-1 and J usage is TRBJ1-2; 8 bases agree with TRBD1. The CDR3 totals 14 residues. Germline V gene data show CDR1 as DFQATT and CDR2 as SNEGSKA (reference sequence). J was trimmed by 4 bases and V by 1 base; bases with no gene match: 5. The CDR3: CSARGGTGTYGYTF. CDR3 sequence (DNA): TGCAGTGCTAGAGGGGGGACAGGAACCTATGGCTACACCTTC.

Only a few counts were recorded for this clonotype. Because the CDR3 is missing its conserved closing phenylalanine or tryptophan, this is likely a read error. The J gene is TRBJ2-7, the V gene TRBV7-9; the match to TRBD2 covers 7 bases. The CDR3 is made up of 13 amino acids. Per the germline V gene, CDR1 is SEHNR and CDR2 is FQNEAQ (reference sequence). This chain's CDR3 is CANSLAGSGEQYS. The CDR3 coding sequence is TGTGCCAACAGCTTAGCGGGCAGCGGCGAGCAGTACTCC.

This clonotype was seen only a few times. The chain employs TRBV20-1 and TRBJ2-1; 9 positions match TRBD1. The J segment lost 6 bases and the V segment lost 5 bases, leaving 5 bases of the junction unmatched. This CDR3 has 13 amino acids. Germline CDR1 DFQATT, CDR2 SNEGSKA (reference sequence). The CDR3 spells CSAPGDRANEQFF. CDR3 DNA: TGCAGTGCTCCCGGGGACAGGGCCAATGAGCAGTTCTTC.

Worth noting for this clonotype: Without the conserved terminal phenylalanine or tryptophan, this CDR3 likely stems from a read error. The CDR3 region is CSARDAGGLGSEAFI. The CDR3, as DNA: TGCAGTGCTAGAGATGCGGGGGGGCTTGGGTCTGAAGCTTTCATT. V is TRBV20-1 and J is TRBJ1-1, with D possibly being TRBD1 (6 bases). CDR1 is DFQATT, CDR2 SNEGSKA, per germline (reference sequence). CDR3 length equals 15 residues. V was trimmed by 0 bases and J by 6 bases, leaving 17 bases between them.

Comments on this clonotype: One junction end disagrees with the germline gene, perhaps due to a read error. This chain uses TRBV30 with TRBJ2-7; the match to TRBD2 covers 7 bases. The length of the CDR3 is 14 residues. Germline V gene sequence: CDR1 GTSNPN, CDR2 SVGIG (reference sequence). CDR3 DNA sequence: TGTGCCTGGAGGACGCCTGGCGGGAGTTACGAGCAGTACTTT. Amino acids: CAWRTPGGSYEQYF.

The V call is TRBV11-2, the J call TRBJ2-7, with 11 nucleotides matching TRBD1. This CDR3 is built from 14 residues. Germline CDR1 and CDR2: SGHAT and FQNNGV. With V trimmed by 5 bases and J by 5 bases, 5 bases remained unmatched. The CDR3 bases are TGTGCCAGCAGCCCCGGGACAGGGGGGAACGAGCAGTACTTC. It is translated as CASSPGTGGNEQYF.

A remark on this clonotype: Since the CDR3 does not end with the conserved phenylalanine or tryptophan, this likely comes from a read error. CDR3 nucleotide sequence: TGCAGTGCTAGGCCACTAGGGTCTGTCAATCGGCCCCAGCATTTG. Translated: CSARPLGSVNRPQHL. The V gene is TRBV20-1, the J gene TRBJ1-5; no definite D call. Per germline, CDR1 DFQATT and CDR2 SNEGSKA (reference sequence). The CDR3 consists of 15 residues.

Ten or more counts support this clonotype. It may be a read error: a sequence one base away is much more abundant. J is TRBJ2-7 and V is TRBV5-1, with D maybe TRBD1 (5 bases). The CDR3 loop spans 15 amino acids. Germline values: CDR1 SGHRS, CDR2 YFSETQ. Trimming took off 0 bases at V and 3 bases at J, with 13 bases between the two ends. CDR3 bases: TGCGCCAGCAGCTTGGATTGGACAAACCTCTACGAGCAGTACTTC. Its protein is CASSLDWTNLYEQYF.

On this clonotype: This CDR3 fails to terminate in the conserved phenylalanine or tryptophan, so it likely reflects a read error. The chain links TRBV20-1 to TRBJ2-3, with D perhaps TRBD1 (6 bases). Germline CDR1 DFQATT, CDR2 SNEGSKA (reference sequence). This CDR3 has 17 amino acids. DNA for the CDR3: TGCAGCGCTAGAGACCTTTTACAGGGTGGCCCGGGAGATACGCAGTATGTT. It yields the protein CSARDLLQGGPGDTQYV.

This clonotype was observed a single time. V is TRBV4-1 and J is TRBJ1-2; D is perhaps TRBD1 (5 bases). Trimming took 3 bases from V and 3 from J, leaving 14 bases between them. This CDR3 has 15 amino acids. Per germline, CDR1 MGHRA and CDR2 YSYEKL. CDR3: CASSHVAGSYYGYTF. CDR3 bases: TGCGCCAGCAGCCATGTTGCAGGGAGTTACTATGGCTACACCTTC.